A selection of T cell receptor beta chains follows, all from one sample in a study of T cells in Graves' hyperthyroidism and ophthalmopathy. TCRdb fed the multiplex PCR reads into MiXCR, producing one record per CDR3 protein. The repertoire holds approximately 640,000 distinct CDR3 sequences, 15% to 20% seen once, with roughly a sixth in the top ten. Sequencing input: blood. These receptor sequences come from a man aged 45-60 years with Graves' hyperthyroidism. Each CDR3 is given with its conserved first and last residue. The D gene is left open where the match is weak. Where a row states a size, it is once, few, many or the class of an expanded clone; other rows omit it.

abundance	d_gene	v_gene	j_gene	CDR3nt	CDR3aa
-	TRBD2	TRBV6-8	TRBJ2-3	TGTGCCAGCTTGGGACTAGCGGGAGCAGCAGATACGCAGTATTTT	CASLGLAGAADTQYF
-	TRBD2	TRBV20-1	TRBJ2-1	TGCAGTGCTATACTCGGGACTAGCGGCGACAATGAGCAGTTCTTC	CSAILGTSGDNEQFF
many	-	TRBV5-1	TRBJ2-7	TGCGCCAGCCAAGACAGGCCCTACGAGCAGTACTTC	CASQDRPYEQYF
many	TRBD2	TRBV15	TRBJ2-3	TGTGCCACCAGCAGATCCTATAGCGGGAGTAACCATACGCAGTATTTT	CATSRSYSGSNHTQYF
-	-	TRBV7-2	TRBJ1-5	TGTGCCAGCAGCTCATTTCCGGGACTCTCCAATCAGCCCCAGCATTTT	CASSSFPGLSNQPQHF
-	-	TRBV7-2	TRBJ2-7	TGTGCCAGCAGCTTAGCGTTAAGGACCTACGAGCAGTACTTC	CASSLALRTYEQYF
many	TRBD1	TRBV2	TRBJ2-6	TGTGCCAGCGATCCGGGACAGGATAGTTTTGGGGCCAACGTCCTGACTTTC	CASDPGQDSFGANVLTF
-	-	TRBV6-1	TRBJ1-1	TGTGCCAGCAGTGAAGCGGTACACGCAGTGAACACTGAAGCTTTCTTT	CASSEAVHAVNTEAFF
-	TRBD1	TRBV7-9	TRBJ2-2	TGTGCCAGCAGCCGTTACAGGGGACGAACCGGGGAGCTGTTTTTT	CASSRYRGRTGELFF
-	TRBD1	TRBV28	TRBJ1-2	TGTGCCAGTAGCTTACCGGGACAGCCCCAGGACACCTTC	CASSLPGQPQDTF
many	-	TRBV24-1	TRBJ1-2	TGTGCCACCAGTGATACCTCCTATGGCTACACCTTC	CATSDTSYGYTF
many	-	TRBV27	TRBJ1-2	TGTGCCAGCAGTTTCTCCTACCGGACGATGTCGGGCTACACCTTC	CASSFSYRTMSGYTF
few	-	TRBV28	TRBJ2-1	TGTGCCAGCAGCCCCCGGGGCGCTTCCTACAATGAGCAGTTCTTC	CASSPRGASYNEQFF
many	-	TRBV7-2	TRBJ2-7	TGTGCCAGCACCCCGGGGACGGAGTGGGCTGAGGACGAGCAGTACTTC	CASTPGTEWAEDEQYF
-	TRBD1	TRBV9	TRBJ2-3	TGTGCCAGCAGCGGTTCAGGGGGCAAAGATACGCAGTATTTT	CASSGSGGKDTQYF
many	TRBD2	TRBV11-2	TRBJ2-1	TGTGCCAGCAGCTTACTAGCGGGAGGTGACGAAGGTGAGCAGTTCTTC	CASSLLAGGDEGEQFF
many	-	TRBV30	TRBJ1-4	TGTGCCTGGAGTAACCTTCTCGGACATGGTAATGAAAAACTGTTTTTT	CAWSNLLGHGNEKLFF
-	-	TRBV3-1	TRBJ1-2	TGTGCCAGCAGCCAGAACCGGGACTATGGCTACACCTTC	CASSQNRDYGYTF
-	TRBD2	TRBV28	TRBJ2-3	TGTGCCAGCAGACGACTAGCGGGATCTACGGATACGCAGTATTTT	CASRRLAGSTDTQYF
few	TRBD2	TRBV10-3	TRBJ2-1	TGTGCCATCAGTGAGAGCGGGAGGGCCTCCAATGAGCAGTTCTTC	CAISESGRASNEQFF
-	-	TRBV18	TRBJ1-1	TGTGCCAGCTCACCAATATTTAAGGACACTGAAGCTTTCTTT	CASSPIFKDTEAFF
many	TRBD2	TRBV3-1	TRBJ2-1	TGTGCCAGCAGTAGTCCTAGCGGGAGATATGAGCAGTTCTTC	CASSSPSGRYEQFF
few	TRBD1	TRBV25-1	TRBJ2-3	TGTGCCAGCAGTAAACAGGGGGTTTCAGATACGCAGTATTTT	CASSKQGVSDTQYF
-	TRBD2	TRBV7-9	TRBJ2-2	TGTGCCAGCAGCTTCGTCCCTGGCGGGAGGGACACCGGGGAGCTGTTTTTT	CASSFVPGGRDTGELFF
many	-	TRBV14	TRBJ2-1	TGTGCCAGCAGCCCCTGGACGGATTCCTACAATGAGCAGTTCTTC	CASSPWTDSYNEQFF
few	-	TRBV13	TRBJ2-7	TGTGCCAGCAGCTTAGGCCTTTTTCGGACTCCCTACGAGCAGTACTTC	CASSLGLFRTPYEQYF
many	-	TRBV12-3/TRBV12-4	TRBJ2-7	TGTGCCAGCAGCCTTTCGGGATCCCGGTCCTACGAGCAGTACTTC	CASSLSGSRSYEQYF
many	-	TRBV6-2/TRBV6-3	TRBJ2-7	TGTGCCAGCAGTTACTTCGCAGGGGCCGTCTACGAGCAGTACTTC	CASSYFAGAVYEQYF
many	-	TRBV2	TRBJ1-1	TGTGCCAGCAGTTCGGACACCACTGAAGCTTTCTTT	CASSSDTTEAFF
many	-	TRBV19	TRBJ2-6	TGTGCCAGTGAACCGGGACGGGGAGGAGTCCTGACTTTC	CASEPGRGGVLTF
many	TRBD1	TRBV11-2	TRBJ1-4	TGTGCCAGCAGCGACGGGACAGGGGGTTATAATGAAAAACTGTTTTTT	CASSDGTGGYNEKLFF
few	TRBD1	TRBV25-1	TRBJ2-5	TGTGCCAGCACCCGGACAGGGGGCGGGGAGACCCAGTACTTC	CASTRTGGGETQYF
-	-	TRBV20-1	TRBJ2-7	TGCAGTGCTCCCGCGGGGTCCCATACCTACGAGCAGTACTTC	CSAPAGSHTYEQYF
many	TRBD1	TRBV11-2	TRBJ2-7	TGTGCCACCCAGGGGGTCCTGTTCTACGAGCAGTACTTC	CATQGVLFYEQYF
many	TRBD1	TRBV6-1	TRBJ1-5	TGTGCCAGCAGGAGGGACAGCTATAGCAATCAGCCCCAGCATTTT	CASRRDSYSNQPQHF
-	-	TRBV7-9	TRBJ1-1	TGTGCCAGCAGCCCGGGAATTGAAGCTTTCTTT	CASSPGIEAFF
few	-	TRBV3-1	TRBJ1-5	TGTGCCAGCAGCCAAGGAGGGAGAGGGAGGGACAATCAGCCCCAGCATTTT	CASSQGGRGRDNQPQHF
many	-	TRBV12-3/TRBV12-4	TRBJ1-2	TGTGCCAGCAGTTTAGCCCAGGGGGGCTACACCTTC	CASSLAQGGYTF
few	TRBD2	TRBV7-9	TRBJ2-3	TGTGCCAGCAGCCCAACACTAGCGGGGTACACAGATACGCAGTATTTT	CASSPTLAGYTDTQYF
many	-	TRBV3-1	TRBJ2-7	TGTGCCAGCACCGAACAGGGCGGAGGGACCTACGAGCAGTACTTC	CASTEQGGGTYEQYF
few	TRBD2	TRBV3-1	TRBJ2-3	TGTGCCAGCAGCCAAGATCTGGAACTAGCGGACACAGATACGCAGTATTTT	CASSQDLELADTDTQYF
few	TRBD1	TRBV20-1	TRBJ1-1	TGCAGTGCTTGGACAGGAGAAAACACTGAAGCTTTCTTT	CSAWTGENTEAFF
many	TRBD1	TRBV2	TRBJ2-2	TGTGCCACTTTTAGACAGGGGGCGAACACCGGGGAGCTGTTTTTT	CATFRQGANTGELFF
-	TRBD2	TRBV7-6	TRBJ2-7	TGTGCCAGCAGCTTAGAAGCGGGACCCCACGAGCAGTACTTC	CASSLEAGPHEQYF
many	TRBD2	TRBV20-1	TRBJ2-3	TGCAGTGCGAGGACTAGCGGGTCACGCACAGATACGCAGTATTTT	CSARTSGSRTDTQYF
-	TRBD2	TRBV9	TRBJ2-7	TGTGCCAGCAGCGTAGCTCCGACTAGCGCAACCTACGAGCACTACTTC	CASSVAPTSATYEHYF
many	-	TRBV10-3	TRBJ1-4	TGTGCCATCAGCAGGGACACCCCGGGTGAAAAACTGTTTTTT	CAISRDTPGEKLFF
-	TRBD2	TRBV6-9	TRBJ2-7	TGTGCCAGCAGTGCCAATCTGACTAGCGGAATTCCCTACGAGCAGTACTTC	CASSANLTSGIPYEQYF
-	TRBD1	TRBV15	TRBJ2-7	TGTGCCACCAGCGTTGGGACCTCAGGGGGCTACGAGCAGTACTTC	CATSVGTSGGYEQYF
few	-	TRBV28	TRBJ2-2	TGTGCCAGCAGTTCGGGGGACACCTACACCGGGGAGCTGTTTTTT	CASSSGDTYTGELFF